This TCR beta chain was retrieved from a study of blood T cell repertoires in COVID-19 (dated by TCRdb to the early 2020s). Some background on the complete study: Samples covering the acute and convalescent phases of COVID-19 were provided by collaborators in the United States, Italy and Spain. The prospective study material was composed of cDNA or gDNA derived from T cells, B-cell-depleted T cells, or PBMCs. The dataset comprised deeply sampled blood TCRbeta repertoires from subjects exposed to, actively infected with, or recovered from COVID-19. A freely available public database, intended as a resource for researchers studying the immune response to SARS-CoV-2, is where the repertoires were released. The samples were drawn from the first 160 participants of the ongoing ImmuneRACE study and from more than 1,000 subjects provided by 6 global collaborators. Sample metadata almost always included a de-identified subject ID, COVID-19 status, age in years and sex. HLA class I and class II types, where available, came from metadata supplied by the sample provider rather than from assay-based typing.

TCRbeta CDR3 regions were amplified from genomic DNA by means of the immunoSEQ Assay, a bias-controlled multiplex PCR. For the original study's pipeline: The number of nucleated cells in each sample was estimated by amplification of reference gene primers within the assay. To quantify the absolute abundance of each unique TCRbeta CDR3 rearrangement, sequence reads were collapsed and filtered. For each sample, productive Simpson clonality was calculated by taking the square root of Simpson's diversity index across productive rearrangements. The immuneACCESS repertoire file appears here via TCRdb, limited to in-frame rearrangements. These files lack a portion of the clones; in checked studies, under half of the deficit traces to unresolved V genes, and the cause of the others is not known. That table gives V, J and clone size, and the DNA gave D and trimming. The table for this sample lists a few hundred thousand clones; roughly 90% of them were counted only once. The ten largest clones take up roughly 20% of the sample.

A word on this clone: The specificity of this receptor is unknown. Base-call qualities are not available, and no considerably larger clone is one nucleotide away.

What the authors observed across the whole study: The quantity of clinical and demographic metadata differed by source and by participant and was supplied without curation.

Participants in the prospective study were aged 18 to 89 years, lived in under 30 United States geographic areas, and enrolled through a virtual design. In the prospective study, cohorts were assigned on the basis of participant-reported clinical history obtained from a screening survey and a study questionnaire. Recovered participants in ImmuneRACE Cohort 3 were defined by two consecutive negative NP/OP PCR tests, clearance by a healthcare professional, or resolution of symptoms. Mobile phlebotomists in the prospective study collected whole blood, serum and a nasopharyngeal or oropharyngeal swab from every participant. Over a roughly 2-month period, participants in the prospective study had the option of providing additional blood draws and questionnaires. Prospective study blood samples were shipped either frozen or at room temperature before DNA extraction. Sequencing was performed on PBMCs or T cells enriched from blood (not recorded which). This sequence was found in a woman in her twenties or thirties who had recovered from COVID-19.

The base sequence is TGTGCCAGCAGTTTATCGAAAGTTCCAGGCGCGTACAATGAGCAGTTCTTC. The resulting protein is CASSLSKVPGAYNEQFF. The V and J segments used are TRBV27 and TRBJ2-1, with no confident D gene call. CDR1 MNHEY and CDR2 SMNVEV are derived from the germline V gene (reference sequence). V is cut by 0 bases and J by 4 bases, and the space between the germline ends is 16 bases. From the cysteine through the phenylalanine, the CDR3 covers 17 amino acids. CDR3 DNA only is kept here, 51 bases in frame from base 1.